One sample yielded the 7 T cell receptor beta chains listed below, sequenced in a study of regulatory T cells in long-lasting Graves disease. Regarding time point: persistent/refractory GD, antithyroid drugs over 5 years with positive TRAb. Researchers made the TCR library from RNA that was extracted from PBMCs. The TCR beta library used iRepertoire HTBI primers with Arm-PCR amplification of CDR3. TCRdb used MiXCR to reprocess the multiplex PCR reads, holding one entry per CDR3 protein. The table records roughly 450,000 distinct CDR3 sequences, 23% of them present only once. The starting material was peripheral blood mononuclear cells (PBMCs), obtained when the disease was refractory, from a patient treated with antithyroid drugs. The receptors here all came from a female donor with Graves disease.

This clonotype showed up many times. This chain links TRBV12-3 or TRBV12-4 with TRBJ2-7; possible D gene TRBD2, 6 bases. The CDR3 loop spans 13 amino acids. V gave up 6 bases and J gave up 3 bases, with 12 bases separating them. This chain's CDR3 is CASRTDGSYEQYF. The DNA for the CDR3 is TGTGCCAGCAGGACGGACGGGAGCTACGAGCAGTACTTC.

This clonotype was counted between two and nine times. In DNA, the CDR3 is TGTGCCACAACAGTATCAGGGAACACCGGGGAGCTGTTTTTT. It specifies CATTVSGNTGELFF. This chain links TRBV19 with TRBJ2-2; D gene uncertain. CDR1 is LNHDA and CDR2 is SQIVND in the germline V gene (reference sequence). CDR3 length equals 14 residues. V was cut by 10 bases and J by 1 base, with 13 bases left in between.

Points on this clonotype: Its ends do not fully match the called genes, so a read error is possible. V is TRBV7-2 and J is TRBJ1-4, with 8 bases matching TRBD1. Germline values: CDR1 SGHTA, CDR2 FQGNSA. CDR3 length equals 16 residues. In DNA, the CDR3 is TGTGCCAGCAGCTTAGGAGACAGGGGAGTGGGTAAAAAACTGTCTTTT. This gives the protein CASSLGDRGVGKKLSF.

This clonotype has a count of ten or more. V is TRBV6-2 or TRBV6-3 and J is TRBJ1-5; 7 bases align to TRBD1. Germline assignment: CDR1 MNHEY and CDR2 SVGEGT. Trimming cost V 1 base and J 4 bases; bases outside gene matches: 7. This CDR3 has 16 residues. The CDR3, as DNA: TGTGCCAGCAGTTACTTAGGCGGGACAGTTAATCAGCCCCAGCATTTT. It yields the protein CASSYLGGTVNQPQHF.

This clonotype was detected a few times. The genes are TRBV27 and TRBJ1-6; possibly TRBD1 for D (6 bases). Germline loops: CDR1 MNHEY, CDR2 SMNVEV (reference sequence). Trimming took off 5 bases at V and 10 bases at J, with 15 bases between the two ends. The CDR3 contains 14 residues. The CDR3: CASSPRGLGSPLHF. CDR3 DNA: TGTGCCAGCAGTCCGAGGGGGTTGGGGTCACCCCTCCACTTT.

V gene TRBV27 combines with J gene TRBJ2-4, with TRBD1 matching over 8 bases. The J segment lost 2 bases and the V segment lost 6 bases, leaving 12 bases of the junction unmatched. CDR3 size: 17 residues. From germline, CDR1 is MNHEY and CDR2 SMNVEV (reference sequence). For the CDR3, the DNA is TGTGCCAGCAGACAACTCTACCAGGGGGCTACCAAAAACATTCAGTACTTC. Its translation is CASRQLYQGATKNIQYF.

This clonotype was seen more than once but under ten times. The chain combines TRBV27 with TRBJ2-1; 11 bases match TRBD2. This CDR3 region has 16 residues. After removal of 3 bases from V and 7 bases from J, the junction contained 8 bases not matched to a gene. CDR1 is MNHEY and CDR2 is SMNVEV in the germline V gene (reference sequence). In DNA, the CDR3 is TGTGCCAGCAGTTTCTCCGGGACTAGCGGAGCAAATGAGCAGTTCTTC. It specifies CASSFSGTSGANEQFF.